This T cell receptor (beta chain) was sequenced for a study of blood T cells in healthy people across ages (dated by TCRdb to about 2015). Context from the whole study: In model experiments, roughly one uniquely barcoded TCR beta cDNA molecule per two T cells was captured by template switching. Age-related changes in TCR beta repertoire diversity were measured in the study by deep sequencing normalized with unique cDNA molecular identifiers. To avoid experimental bias, donors of different ages were spread randomly across the sequencing lanes. Four age groups were formed from the donors: young (average roughly 16 years), middle-aged (approximately 41), aged (roughly 56) and long-lived (82). For two donors (one aged 18 to 29 and one aged 80 or older), the study analyzed two additional independent replicas of 1 million unique cDNA reads from the same blood draw. Summary of the overall study and its limitations: Because profiling used bulk unsorted PBMCs, naive and antigen-experienced compartments could not be compared conclusively. Compared with the aged group, the long-lived group had more naive CD4+ T cells, fewer expanded clones and increased TCR diversity, suggesting age selection. As age increased, observed TCR beta diversity per million T cells dropped in a roughly linear way, and a significant reduction was already evident by age 40. The percentage of naive T cells measured by flow cytometry correlated strongly with observed TCR beta diversity. Because the CMV infection status of the donors was unknown, age-related changes in expanded clonotypes may potentially have been confounded. Total diversity estimates from one million sequenced T cells were considered lower bounds and underestimates.

The V end gives up 3 bases and the J end 1 base, leaving 5 bases in the junction not matched to a gene. The CDR3 starts with the cysteine, ends with the phenylalanine, and has 16 residues. Only CDR3 DNA remains: 48 bases, in frame from the first base. The CDR1 and CDR2 encoded by the germline V gene (reference sequence) are LGHDT and YNNKEL. Concerning this clonotype: What antigen it recognizes has not been identified. Base qualities are not provided; no much larger clone lies one nucleotide away.

Library generation was performed with 5' RACE. Sequencing took place on an Illumina HiSeq 2500. A second 7 to 11 cycle PCR used a sample-barcoded 5' primer and a J-beta primer mix. A template-switch 5' adaptor carrying 12 random nucleotides introduced a unique molecular identifier onto each TCR beta cDNA molecule. Each sample yielded at least 3 million CDR3-containing paired-end reads. First-strand cDNA was synthesized from all RNA with the Mint cDNA synthesis kit, primed by a TRBC-specific oligonucleotide. Following uracil-DNA glycosylase treatment, all cDNA underwent a first 18-cycle PCR with the universal primers M1SS and BC2_uni_R. The paper's processing steps were these. Each sample was normalized by randomly selecting 1 million high-quality reads, each carrying a distinct molecular identifier. Reads with shared molecular identifiers were discarded instead of being binned into consensus sequences. CDR3 identification, clonotype clustering and error correction used MiTCR with a Q25 quality threshold and the strictest error-elimination algorithm. A nonparametric unseen species model with Euler transformation was used to estimate a lower bound on total TCR beta diversity. TCRdb reprocessed the public reads (quality trimming at Q25 with fastp, clone calling with MiXCR) and kept in-frame beta chains. Each CDR3 protein appears once, grouped with its most common genes and DNA. TCRdb assigned the V and J calls; the authors' analysis was not used. This sample has roughly 680,000 distinct CDR3 sequences in its table, and over 20% of those were observed once. More than 3% of the sample is held by the ten biggest clonotypes.

The approximately 40 donors, aged about 6 to 100 years, were systemically healthy Caucasian individuals from Russia. Each donor gave 8 to 10 milliliters of peripheral blood, drawn into EDTA-treated Vacutainer tubes. Ficoll-Paque density-gradient centrifugation was used to isolate PBMCs, with at least 6.5 million per sample. Total RNA, at least 6 micrograms per sample, was extracted from PBMCs with Trizol reagent. The percentages of naive CD45RAhigh/CD27high T cells were determined by flow cytometry on a PBMC aliquot from every donor. The receptor comes from a man between 65 and 79 years old in good health. This chain is built from TRBV3-1 and TRBJ2-3, and TRBD2 matches 9 of the central bases. The sequenced material came from blood. Read as DNA, the sequence is TGTGCCAGCAGCCACCGATGGACTAGCGGCACAGATACGCAGTATTTT. Translated, it reads CASSHRWTSGTDTQYF.